The 24 T cell receptor beta chains presented below share a single source sample, sequenced in a study of blood T cells in healthy people across ages. The use of a sample-barcoded 5' primer and a J-beta primer mix characterized a second PCR of about 6 to 11 cycles. TCRdb called the 5' RACE reads again in MiXCR, with one record for every CDR3 protein. The table lists 1,500,000 or so distinct CDR3 sequences, almost 60% of them singletons. Sequences were obtained from blood. The receptors originated from a man aged 18 to 35 in good health.

This clonotype was detected only once. The chain carries TRBV27 and TRBJ2-5; D call uncertain. CDR1 is MNHEY and CDR2 is SMNVEV in the germline V gene (reference sequence). Trimming shortened V by 7 bases and J by 1 base, and 16 bases separated the two germline ends. CDR3 size: 15 residues. CDR3 region: CASKGLFTAQETQYF. Written as DNA, the CDR3 is TGTGCCAGCAAGGGCCTCTTTACGGCCCAAGAGACCCAGTACTTC.

The chain carries TRBV6-2 or TRBV6-3 and TRBJ1-1; D perhaps matches TRBD1 (6 bases). This CDR3 comprises 15 residues. The V gene's germline CDR1 is MNHEY and CDR2 SVGEGT. The ends were cut back, 6 bases at V and 6 bases at J, with 20 bases in the middle. For the CDR3, the DNA is TGTGCCAGCAGACTACGAGGCTGGGGGGCGTCTGAAGCTTTCTTT. As protein: CASRLRGWGASEAFF.

This rearrangement joins TRBV7-2 to TRBJ1-1; D uncertain. Trimming shortened V by 9 bases and J by 3 bases, and 14 bases separated the two germline ends. The CDR3 loop spans 13 amino acids. Germline values: CDR1 SGHTA, CDR2 FQGNSA. CDR3 loop: CASSVAADTEAFF. Here the CDR3 DNA reads TGTGCCAGTAGCGTAGCGGCCGACACTGAAGCTTTCTTT.

The chain uses TRBV20-1 and TRBJ2-1; 11 bases fit TRBD2. The CDR3 is made up of 16 amino acids. Germline loops: CDR1 DFQATT, CDR2 SNEGSKA (reference sequence). Trimming took 5 bases from V and 0 from J; bases not matched to a gene: 6. This CDR3 reads CSALSLAGGSYNEQFF. For the CDR3, the DNA is TGCAGTGCTCTATCTCTAGCGGGGGGCTCCTACAATGAGCAGTTCTTC.

This clonotype occurred a few times. The CDR3 here is CASSLGQGAENTEAFF. DNA for the CDR3: TGTGCCAGCAGCTTAGGTCAGGGGGCAGAGAACACTGAAGCTTTCTTT. This chain connects TRBV7-6 to TRBJ1-1; 8 bases line up with TRBD1. The V segment lost 1 base and the J segment 1 base; nucleotides outside the gene matches: 5. Looked up from germline, CDR1 is SGHVS and CDR2 is FNYEAQ. CDR3 length: 16 residues.

V and J are TRBV10-3 and TRBJ2-1; 7 nucleotides line up with TRBD2. V shed 7 bases, J shed 0 bases, and the junction held 9 bases outside the gene matches. This CDR3 comprises 16 residues. Germline CDR1 ENHRY, CDR2 SYGVKD. The CDR3 sequence is CAITEGGRSSYNEQFF. CDR3 sequence (DNA): TGTGCCATCACCGAGGGCGGGAGAAGCTCCTACAATGAGCAGTTCTTC.

The V gene is TRBV4-3, the J gene TRBJ2-7; perhaps TRBD2 as D (6 bases). V was clipped by 0 bases and J by 4 bases, with 10 bases between them. The length of the CDR3 is 14 residues. Per the germline V gene, CDR1 is LGHNA and CDR2 is YSLEER. The CDR3, as DNA: TGCGCCAGCAGCCAAGATCTTGGGAGGTACGAGCAGTACTTC. Translated, it gives CASSQDLGRYEQYF.

V gene TRBV6-5 combines with J gene TRBJ1-2; the D is unclear. V was trimmed by 2 bases and J by 1 base, leaving 5 bases between them. CDR1 is MNHEY and CDR2 is SVGAGI in the germline V gene. The CDR3 runs to 13 residues. CDR3 sequence reads: CASSYQHNYGYTF. The CDR3 DNA sequence: TGTGCCAGCAGTTACCAACATAACTATGGCTACACCTTC.

This chain uses TRBV5-4 with TRBJ2-4; 7 nucleotides match TRBD1. Trimming at V came to 0 bases and at J to 0 bases, leaving 6 bases not matched to a gene. Germline V gene data show CDR1 as SGHNT and CDR2 as YYREEE (reference sequence). This CDR3 region has 17 residues. CDR3: CASSLEGTVLAKNIQYF. The CDR3 DNA reads as TGTGCCAGCAGCTTGGAAGGGACAGTTCTAGCCAAAAACATTCAGTACTTC. The variable domain in full, completed from reference TRBV5-4 and TRBJ2-4, reads ETGVTQSPTHLIKTRGQQVTLRCSSQSGHNTVSWYQQALGQGPQFIFQYYREEENGRGNFPPRFSGLQFPNYSSELNVNALELDDSALYLCASSLEGTVLAKNIQYFGAGTRLSVL.

J is TRBJ2-7 and V is TRBV4-2, with TRBD1 matching 7 bases. V dropped 0 bases and J dropped 1; count of bases not matched to a gene: 9. Germline CDR1 and CDR2: LGHNA and YNFKEQ. This CDR3 comprises 17 residues. CDR3 in amino acids: CASSQEAGGRGSYEQYF. CDR3 coding DNA: TGTGCCAGCAGCCAAGAGGCAGGGGGAAGAGGATCCTACGAGCAGTACTTC.

This clonotype showed up just a few times. The chain combines TRBV2 with TRBJ2-3; TRBD2 matches 11 bases. The J segment lost 3 bases and the V segment lost 4 bases, leaving 3 bases of the junction unmatched. CDR1 and CDR2 (germline): SNHLY, FYNNEI. The CDR3 is made up of 15 amino acids. The CDR3 is CASSGTSGPTDTQYF. DNA of the CDR3: TGTGCCAGCAGTGGGACTAGCGGGCCTACAGATACGCAGTATTTT.

For this clonotype: Since a much larger clone is just one base distant, this may be a read error. The V call is TRBV20-1, the J call TRBJ1-6; TRBD1 might be the D (6 bases). Trimming pared 6 bases from V and 9 bases from J, leaving 15 bases between. CDR3 length: 13 residues. The V gene's germline CDR1 is DFQATT and CDR2 SNEGSKA (reference sequence). In nucleotides, the CDR3 is TGCAGTGCCCATAACAGGGAGAGTTCACCCCTCCACTTT. This gives the protein CSAHNRESSPLHF.

CDR3 sequence: CASSYSRQVYEQYF. The CDR3 region has the DNA TGTGCCAGCAGTTACTCGAGACAGGTCTACGAGCAGTACTTC. The J gene is TRBJ2-7, the V gene TRBV6-5; TRBD1 is a possible D gene (6 bases). The length of the CDR3 is 14 residues. V was clipped by 0 bases and J by 3 bases, with 9 bases between them. Germline-derived CDR1 and CDR2 are MNHEY and SVGAGI.

CDR3 region: CASSFSRYSVSSYEQYF. The CDR3 DNA is TGTGCCAGCAGTTTCTCTCGTTATAGCGTCAGCTCCTACGAGCAGTACTTC. The V call is TRBV12-3 or TRBV12-4, the J call TRBJ2-7; a weak D match, TRBD2 (5 bases). Trimming stripped 3 bases from V and 0 bases from J, with 18 bases between. The CDR3 is 17 residues long.

The sample holds one count of this clonotype. V gene TRBV7-9 combines with J gene TRBJ2-6, with TRBD2 as a possible D gene (5 bases). CDR3 length equals 18 residues. Trimming took 2 bases from V and 0 from J, leaving 14 bases between them. Germline CDR1 is SEHNR and CDR2 is FQNEAQ (reference sequence). CDR3 DNA: TGTGCCAGCAGCTTACTCCGGGGAGTGAGCTCTGGGGCCAACGTCCTGACTTTC. Its protein product is CASSLLRGVSSGANVLTF. Together with reference TRBV7-9 and TRBJ2-6, the CDR3 gives the full variable domain: DTGVSQNPRHKITKRGQNVTFRCDPISEHNRLYWYRQTLGQGPEFLTYFQNEAQLEKSRLLSDRFSAERPKGSFSTLEIQRTEQGDSAMYLCASSLLRGVSSGANVLTFGAGSRLTVL.

The rearrangement uses TRBV29-1 and TRBJ1-2; perhaps TRBD1 as D (5 bases). The germline gives CDR1 SQVTM, CDR2 ANQGSEA. Trimming stripped 6 bases from V and 10 bases from J, with 18 bases between. CDR3 size: 12 residues. The CDR3 region has the DNA TGCAGCGTGGGGGAGAGGGTCGGCGACTACACCTTC. Its translation: CSVGERVGDYTF.

The V call is TRBV11-2, the J call TRBJ2-5, with D possibly TRBD1 on 6 matching bases. Looked up from germline, CDR1 is SGHAT and CDR2 is FQNNGV. The germline V and J ends were trimmed by 5 bases and 5 bases, with 15 bases remaining between them. This CDR3 region has 14 residues. This CDR3 is CASSPRGHIETQYF. DNA for the CDR3: TGTGCCAGCAGCCCACGGGGACATATTGAGACCCAGTACTTC.

This rearrangement joins TRBV10-3 to TRBJ2-7, with 10 bases lining up with TRBD1. Germline trimming cut 7 bases from V and 7 bases from J; bases unmatched to any gene: 4. Germline CDR1 and CDR2: ENHRY and SYGVKD. The CDR3 runs 12 residues. The CDR3 DNA reads TGTGCCATCAAGGGACAGGGGTGGGAGCAGTACTTC. Protein product: CAIKGQGWEQYF.

The CDR3 bases are TGTGCCAGCAGCTTGCATTTCCGGGGAACCTACGAGCAGTACTTC. It specifies CASSLHFRGTYEQYF. V is TRBV5-5 and J is TRBJ2-7, with a tentative D call TRBD2 (5 bases). Looked up from germline, CDR1 is SGHKS and CDR2 is YYEKEE (reference sequence). The CDR3 loop spans 15 amino acids. Trimming shortened V by 1 base and J by 2 bases, and 13 bases separated the two germline ends. The entire variable domain, with the rest obtained from reference TRBV5-5 and TRBJ2-7, is as follows: DAGVTQSPTHLIKTRGQQVTLRCSPISGHKSVSWYQQVLGQGPQFIFQYYEKEERGRGNFPDRFSARQFPNYSSELNVNALLLGDSALYLCASSLHFRGTYEQYFGPGTRLTVT.

V gene TRBV3-1 combines with J gene TRBJ1-6; 8 bases agree with TRBD1. CDR3 length: 15 amino acids. J was trimmed by 7 bases and V by 4 bases; bases with no gene match: 6. Germline V CDR1 and CDR2: LGHDT, YNNKEL (reference sequence). The chain's CDR3 is CASSLRTGMNSPLHF. The CDR3 DNA follows: TGTGCCAGCAGCCTCCGGACAGGGATGAATTCACCCCTCCACTTT.

This chain joins TRBV27 and TRBJ1-5; TRBD1 might be the D (5 bases). V lost 5 bases, J lost 0 bases, and 17 bases lay in between. The CDR3 runs to 17 residues. CDR1 is MNHEY and CDR2 is SMNVEV in the germline V gene (reference sequence). The CDR3 reads CASSPRTGTLSNQPQHF. CDR3 DNA: TGTGCCAGCAGTCCGCGTACCGGGACCCTTAGCAATCAGCCCCAGCATTTT.

The chain combines TRBV5-1 with TRBJ1-2; tentative D call: TRBD1 (5 bases). With 4 bases removed from V and 5 bases from J, the gap between germline ends came to 15 bases. The CDR3 totals 14 residues. CDR1 SGHRS and CDR2 YFSETQ come from the germline V gene. The CDR3 bases are TGCGCCAGCAGCGCGACGGGGGAAGGGTATGGCTACACCTTC. It encodes CASSATGEGYGYTF.

The chain carries TRBV29-1 and TRBJ2-7, with D hard to call. Germline values: CDR1 SQVTM, CDR2 ANQGSEA. The CDR3 has 13 residues. V was cut by 5 bases and J by 1 base, with 12 bases left in between. This CDR3 reads CSVYSQFSYEQYF. The CDR3 coding sequence is TGCAGCGTTTATAGCCAGTTTTCCTACGAGCAGTACTTC.

The chain carries TRBV4-1 and TRBJ2-7; maybe TRBD2 (6 bases). The CDR3 has 15 residues. From germline, CDR1 is MGHRA and CDR2 YSYEKL. Trimming took 0 bases from V and 2 from J, leaving 11 bases between them. DNA of the CDR3: TGCGCCAGCAGCCAAGAACCCGGGGGAACCTACGAGCAGTACTTC. It is translated as CASSQEPGGTYEQYF.